The 31 T cell receptor beta chains below all came from one sample that was sequenced in a study of CD8 T cells in Susac syndrome. Random hexamers were used to reverse transcribe an amount of about 0.45 to 1 ug RNA. From the immunoSEQ multiplex PCR reads, TCRdb called clonotypes with MiXCR, one entry per CDR3 protein. The sample lists around 140,000 distinct CDR3 sequences; approximately 95% were seen once. Sequenced: CD4+ T cells from PBMCs. Every receptor here comes from a human donor with Susac syndrome.

This chain links TRBV7-2 with TRBJ2-3; D gene unclear. CDR1 and CDR2 from the germline V gene are SGHTA and FQGNSA. The CDR3 runs to 13 residues. Trimming removed 0 bases at V and 3 bases at J, with 4 bases between. In DNA form, the CDR3 reads TGTGCCAGCAGCTTAGCGCTGACAGATACGCAGTATTTT. This codes for CASSLALTDTQYF. Drawing the rest from reference TRBV7-2 and TRBJ2-3, the complete variable domain is GAGVSQSPSNKVTEKGKDVELRCDPISGHTALYWYRQSLGQGLEFLIYFQGNSAPDKSGLPSDRFSAERTGGSVSTLTIQRTQQEDSAVYLCASSLALTDTQYFGPGTRLTVL.

The rearrangement links TRBV25-1 to TRBJ2-2; D ambiguous. The CDR3 totals 12 residues. The germline gives CDR1 MGHDK, CDR2 SYGVNS. The ends were cut back, 7 bases at V and 1 base at J, with 4 bases in the middle. This CDR3 reads CASNLNTGELFF. For the CDR3, the DNA is TGTGCCAGCAATTTGAACACCGGGGAGCTGTTTTTT.

The chain carries TRBV14 and TRBJ1-4; no reliable D call. The CDR3 consists of 13 residues. Germline CDR1 reads SGHDN; CDR2 reads FVKESK. The V end was cut by 3 bases, the J end by 12 bases, with 14 bases between. CDR3 protein: CASSQQFGLELFF. The DNA of the CDR3 is TGTGCCAGCAGCCAGCAATTTGGGTTGGAACTGTTTTTT.

The V call is TRBV15, the J call TRBJ1-1; TRBD1 aligns across 7 bases. CDR1 and CDR2 from the germline V gene are LNHNV and YYDKDF (reference sequence). This CDR3 is 13 amino acids long. V lost 2 bases to trimming and J lost 11 bases; unmatched junction nucleotides: 8. The CDR3 DNA sequence: TGTGCCACCAGCAGACAGGGGGGAGTGGGTGCTTTCTTT. Translation: CATSRQGGVGAFF.

About this clonotype itself: Germline and junction disagree at one end, which may indicate a read error. The chain is built from TRBV7-8 and TRBJ2-5; 7 positions match TRBD1. Germline CDR1 is SGHVS and CDR2 is FQNEAQ. The CDR3 runs 15 residues. CDR3 sequence reads: CASSPGVGTVSHRDF. The CDR3 nucleotides read TGTGCCAGCAGCCCCGGGGTCGGGACAGTGTCTCATAGGGACTTC.

The V gene is TRBV29-1, the J gene TRBJ2-3; 7 bases match TRBD1. V shed 6 bases, J shed 2 bases, and the junction held 5 bases outside the gene matches. The CDR3 spans 13 residues. The germline gives CDR1 SQVTM, CDR2 ANQGSEA. The CDR3 protein is CSVGQSNTDTQYF. As DNA, the CDR3 is TGCAGCGTGGGACAGTCAAACACAGATACGCAGTATTTT.

This chain joins TRBV30 and TRBJ2-5; 9 positions agree with TRBD2. V lost 2 bases and J lost 3; bases outside the gene matches: 7. Germline V lookup: CDR1 GTSNPN, CDR2 SVGIG (reference sequence). The CDR3 extends over 15 amino acids. The CDR3 region is CAWSIRGTSKETQYF. The CDR3 DNA reads as TGTGCCTGGAGTATACGGGGGACTAGCAAAGAGACCCAGTACTTC. The entire variable domain, with the rest obtained from reference TRBV30 and TRBJ2-5, is as follows: SQTIHQWPATLVQPVGSPLSLECTVEGTSNPNLYWYRQAAGRGLQLLFYSVGIGQISSEVPQNLSASRPQDRQFILSSKKLLLSDSGFYLCAWSIRGTSKETQYFGPGTRLLVL.

The genes are TRBV15 and TRBJ2-7, with D maybe TRBD1 (5 bases). The CDR3 is 13 residues long. Germline V gene sequence: CDR1 LNHNV, CDR2 YYDKDF (reference sequence). The V end was cut by 3 bases, the J end by 0 bases, with 6 bases between. Here the CDR3 reads CATSSRDSYEQYF. Written as DNA, the CDR3 is TGTGCCACCAGCAGCAGGGACTCCTACGAGCAGTACTTC.

The rearrangement joins TRBV5-1 to TRBJ1-3, with D tentatively TRBD1 (5 bases). Germline V CDR1 and CDR2: SGHRS, YFSETQ. The CDR3 is 16 amino acids. The ends were cut back, 3 bases at V and 0 bases at J, with 13 bases in the middle. CDR3 residues: CASSWEAGNSGNTIYF. The CDR3 bases are TGCGCCAGCAGCTGGGAAGCAGGGAACTCTGGAAACACCATATATTTT.

Here the CDR3 DNA reads TGTGCCAGCTCCACGGGTATTCGAGAGACCCAGTACTTC. Translating it yields CASSTGIRETQYF. The chain uses TRBV18 and TRBJ2-5, with D uncertain. The CDR3 runs 13 residues. Germline CDR1 and CDR2: KGHSH and LQKENI. Trimming shortened V by 6 bases and J by 4 bases, and 12 bases separated the two germline ends.

For this clonotype: One end of the junction does not line up with germline, which may come from a read error. The chain couples TRBV3-1 to TRBJ1-1; D is ambiguous. The CDR3 runs 12 residues. Germline V gives CDR1 LGHDT, CDR2 YNNKEL (reference sequence). CDR3 amino acids: CASSQGFGEAFF. The CDR3 nucleotides read TGTGCCAGCAGTCAAGGGTTTGGTGAAGCTTTCTTT.

The chain is built from TRBV3-1 and TRBJ1-2; maybe TRBD1 (6 bases). V lost 3 bases to trimming and J lost 2 bases, with 13 bases between them. CDR1 is LGHDT, CDR2 YNNKEL, per germline (reference sequence). The CDR3 totals 15 residues. The CDR3 is CASSHLAGQNYGYTF. The CDR3 DNA is TGTGCCAGCAGCCATCTGGCCGGACAGAACTATGGCTACACCTTC.

V gene TRBV28 combines with J gene TRBJ1-5; D ambiguous. V lost 7 bases and J 0 bases, leaving 7 bases between the germline ends. The CDR3 extends over 13 amino acids. Germline CDR1 and CDR2: MDHEN and SYDVKM. CDR3 DNA sequence: TGTGCCAGCACGGGTTATAGCAATCAGCCCCAGCATTTT. Its translation is CASTGYSNQPQHF. The full variable domain, rest sourced from reference TRBV28 and TRBJ1-5, is DVKVTQSSRYLVKRTGEKVFLECVQDMDHENMFWYRQDPGLGLRLIYFSYDVKMKEKGDIPEGYSVSREKKERFSLILESASTNQTSMYLCASTGYSNQPQHFGDGTRLSIL.

The chain joins TRBV3-1 to TRBJ2-5; 15 bases are shared with TRBD2. This CDR3 comprises 18 residues. Germline V gives CDR1 LGHDT, CDR2 YNNKEL (reference sequence). With V trimmed by 4 bases and J by 1 base, 7 bases remained unmatched. The CDR3 DNA follows: TGTGCCAGCAGCCCCGGGACTAGCGGGGGGCGGGTCCAAGAGACCCAGTACTTC. Amino acids: CASSPGTSGGRVQETQYF.

In this sample, this clonotype turned up once. The chain recombines TRBV30 with TRBJ1-1, with D perhaps TRBD1 (6 bases). This CDR3 is built from 12 residues. Looked up from germline, CDR1 is GTSNPN and CDR2 is SVGIG (reference sequence). V was trimmed by 2 bases and J by 6 bases, leaving 10 bases between them. DNA for the CDR3: TGTGCCTGGAGTCCAACAGGGCCTGAAGCTTTCTTT. Encoded protein: CAWSPTGPEAFF. Full variable domain (outside the CDR3, taken from reference TRBV30 and TRBJ1-1): SQTIHQWPATLVQPVGSPLSLECTVEGTSNPNLYWYRQAAGRGLQLLFYSVGIGQISSEVPQNLSASRPQDRQFILSSKKLLLSDSGFYLCAWSPTGPEAFFGQGTRLTVV.

This chain connects TRBV29-1 to TRBJ1-2, with D perhaps TRBD1 (6 bases). V was pared by 6 bases and J by 3 bases, with 14 bases between. Germline CDR1 and CDR2: SQVTM and ANQGSEA. This CDR3 has 13 residues. The CDR3 DNA is TGCAGCGTGGGACAAAGTGGTGACTATGGCTACACCTTC. Translation gives CSVGQSGDYGYTF.

This sequence joins TRBV28 and TRBJ2-7; a possible D gene is TRBD2 (5 bases). The CDR3 covers 15 residues. The germline gives CDR1 MDHEN, CDR2 SYDVKM. Trimming cost V 7 bases and J 3 bases, with 19 bases left between them. The CDR3 is CASIHSGIGSYEQYF. The DNA for the CDR3 is TGTGCCAGCATCCACTCGGGCATAGGGAGCTACGAGCAGTACTTC.

The chain couples TRBV6-6 to TRBJ2-5, with no clear D. V was cut by 7 bases and J by 1 base, with 7 bases left in between. In germline, CDR1 is MNHNY, CDR2 SVGAGI (reference sequence). The CDR3 spans 12 residues. The CDR3 loop reads CASTRPQETQYF. The CDR3 bases are TGTGCCAGCACCCGGCCCCAAGAGACCCAGTACTTC.

The chain joins TRBV20-1 to TRBJ2-1; D might be TRBD1 or TRBD2, each matching 5 bases. The V gene lost 3 bases and the J gene lost 1 base, with 16 bases spanning the gap. The germline CDR1 and CDR2 sequences are DFQATT and SNEGSKA (reference sequence). The CDR3 is made up of 16 amino acids. CDR3 bases: TGCAGTGCTAGTTTGAGAGGGGCCGTATCCTACAATGAGCAGTTCTTC. This sequence encodes CSASLRGAVSYNEQFF.

The CDR3 nucleotides are TGCAGCGTGAAAAGACAGGGGGATTCACCCCTCCACTTT. Its protein product is CSVKRQGDSPLHF. This chain uses TRBV29-1 with TRBJ1-6, with 9 positions matching TRBD1. The CDR3 loop spans 13 amino acids. Germline values: CDR1 SQVTM, CDR2 ANQGSEA. The V and J ends lost 6 bases and 8 bases, in that order; junction bases with no gene match: 5.

The V gene is TRBV25-1, the J gene TRBJ2-1; D uncertain. This CDR3 has 13 residues. The ends were cut back, 3 bases at V and 4 bases at J, with 7 bases in the middle. Germline CDR1 and CDR2: MGHDK and SYGVNS. The CDR3 bases are TGTGCCAGCAGTGACCCCAATTACAATGAGCAGTTCTTC. Protein sequence: CASSDPNYNEQFF.

This clonotype was detected only once. This chain uses TRBV9 with TRBJ2-3, with D unclear. The CDR3 covers 16 residues. The germline CDR1 and CDR2 sequences are SGDLS and YYNGEE. V dropped 3 bases and J dropped 1 base, with 15 bases sitting between them. The CDR3 reads CASSAVVPLGTDTQYF. CDR3 nucleotides: TGTGCCAGCAGCGCGGTCGTCCCTCTGGGCACAGATACGCAGTATTTT.

The V gene is TRBV5-1, the J gene TRBJ1-1; no clear D gene. Trimming stripped 0 bases from V and 4 bases from J, with 13 bases between. CDR3 length: 15 amino acids. Looked up from germline, CDR1 is SGHRS and CDR2 is YFSETQ. The DNA of the CDR3 is TGCGCCAGCAGCTTGGCCGTCGGCGGGAGCACTGAAGCTTTCTTT. Residues: CASSLAVGGSTEAFF. Full variable domain (outside the CDR3, taken from reference TRBV5-1 and TRBJ1-1): KAGVTQTPRYLIKTRGQQVTLSCSPISGHRSVSWYQQTPGQGLQFLFEYFSETQRNKGNFPGRFSGRQFSNSRSEMNVSTLELGDSALYLCASSLAVGGSTEAFFGQGTRLTVV.

This clonotype was detected once. The V call is TRBV30, the J call TRBJ1-1; a weak D match, TRBD1 (6 bases). The CDR3 runs to 13 residues. Germline CDR1 and CDR2: GTSNPN and SVGIG (reference sequence). CDR3 DNA: TGTGCTTCAAATTGGGGGGCGGGTGCTGAAGCTTTCTTT. It is translated as CASNWGAGAEAFF.

The CDR3 DNA follows: TGCAGCGTTGGACAGGATAGTCGTACTGAAGCTTTCTTT. Encoded protein: CSVGQDSRTEAFF. The J gene is TRBJ1-1, the V gene TRBV29-1; D perhaps matches TRBD1 (6 bases). Germline-derived CDR1 and CDR2 are SQVTM and ANQGSEA. This CDR3 region has 13 residues. V was trimmed by 4 bases and J by 5 bases, leaving 14 bases between them.

CDR3: CSARDSGRDTGELFF. CDR3 in DNA: TGCAGTGCTAGAGATTCAGGCCGGGACACCGGGGAGCTGTTTTTT. The rearrangement links TRBV20-1 to TRBJ2-2; D ambiguous. The CDR3 is 15 amino acids. Germline V CDR1 and CDR2: DFQATT, SNEGSKA (reference sequence). V lost 0 bases, J lost 3 bases, and 11 bases lay in between.

The chain combines TRBV12-3 or TRBV12-4 with TRBJ1-1, with D unclear. Trimming took 3 bases from V and 0 from J, leaving 8 bases between them. The CDR3 sequence is 14 residues long. Here the CDR3 reads CASSFFGMNTEAFF. The DNA for the CDR3 is TGTGCCAGCAGTTTTTTTGGGATGAACACTGAAGCTTTCTTT.

The V gene is TRBV29-1, the J gene TRBJ2-3; 8 nucleotides align to TRBD2. V was pared by 4 bases and J by 3 bases, with 6 bases of the junction left unmatched. The V gene's germline CDR1 is SQVTM and CDR2 ANQGSEA. CDR3 length equals 14 residues. This chain's CDR3 is CSVVGRGGTDTQYF. The DNA of the CDR3 is TGCAGCGTTGTTGGTCGGGGGGGGACAGATACGCAGTATTTT.

This rearrangement joins TRBV18 to TRBJ2-3; 7 nucleotides match TRBD1. CDR1 and CDR2 (germline): KGHSH, LQKENI. After removal of 3 bases from V and 3 bases from J, the junction contained 6 bases not matched to a gene. This CDR3 has 15 residues. The CDR3 loop reads CASSPQGTATDTQYF. In DNA, the CDR3 is TGTGCCAGCTCACCGCAGGGGACAGCGACAGATACGCAGTATTTT.

The rearrangement links TRBV3-1 to TRBJ2-5, with unresolved D. Germline lookup yields CDR1 LGHDT and CDR2 YNNKEL (reference sequence). This CDR3 comprises 12 residues. Trimming shortened V by 1 base and J by 9 bases, and 9 bases separated the two germline ends. In DNA, the CDR3 is TGTGCCAGCAGCCAAGTCCTGAATTCCCAGTACTTC. It yields the protein CASSQVLNSQYF.

The V and J genes are TRBV3-1 and TRBJ2-7; D unresolved. The CDR3 consists of 12 residues. V was trimmed by 2 bases and J by 3 bases, leaving 5 bases between them. Looked up from germline, CDR1 is LGHDT and CDR2 is YNNKEL (reference sequence). CDR3 sequence (DNA): TGTGCCAGCAGCCAAAACGGCTACGAGCAGTACTTC. Translation: CASSQNGYEQYF.